This T cell receptor (beta chain) was found in a study of identical twins. Each CDR3 protein is one row after TCRdb ran MiXCR on the 5' RACE reads. The sample lists 600,000 to 850,000 distinct CDR3 sequences; around a sixth were seen once. The CDR3 length is 13 residues. The V end lost 8 bases, the J end lost 0 bases, and 8 bases lay between the germline ends. CDR1 and CDR2 (germline): SGHTA, FQGTGA. This clonotype has ten or more counts. These sequences were also reported in another study, on T cells expressing NK-cell markers.

The chain recombines TRBV7-3 with TRBJ2-1, with unresolved D. The sample consisted of PBMCs. The sequence was collected from a woman between 18 and 29 years old in good health. The DNA for the CDR3 is TGTGCCAGCTCACCGGGCTCCTACAATGAGCAGTTCTTC. The encoded protein is CASSPGSYNEQFF.